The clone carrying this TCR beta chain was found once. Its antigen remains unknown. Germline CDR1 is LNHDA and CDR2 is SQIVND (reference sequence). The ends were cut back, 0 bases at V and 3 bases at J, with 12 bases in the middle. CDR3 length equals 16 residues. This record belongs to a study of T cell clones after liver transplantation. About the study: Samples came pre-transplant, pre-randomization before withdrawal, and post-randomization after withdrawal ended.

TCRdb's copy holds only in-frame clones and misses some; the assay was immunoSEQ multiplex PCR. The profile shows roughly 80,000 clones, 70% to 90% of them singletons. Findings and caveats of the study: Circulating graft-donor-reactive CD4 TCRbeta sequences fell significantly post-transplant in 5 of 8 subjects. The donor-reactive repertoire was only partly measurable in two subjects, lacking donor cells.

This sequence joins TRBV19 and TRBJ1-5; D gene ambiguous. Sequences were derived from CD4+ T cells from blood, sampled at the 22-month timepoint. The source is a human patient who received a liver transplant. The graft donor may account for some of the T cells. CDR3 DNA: TGTGCCAGTAGTATAGATGCATGGGGTGTCAATCAGCCCCAGCATTTT. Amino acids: CASSIDAWGVNQPQHF.